This is a list of T cell receptor beta chains from one sample in a study of T cell responses to AZD1222 COVID-19 vaccine. The table came from immunoSEQ multiplex PCR; TCRdb's copy has only in-frame clones and leaves some out. The data contain about 110,000 clones, about nine tenths of them seen just once; the ten biggest clones take up around 7.5%. Sequences were derived from peripheral blood, sampled on day 0 of AZD1222 vaccination. Receptors originate from an adult in good health. Each CDR3 is given with its conserved first and last residue. A D gene is named only where the DNA matches it firmly. Some rows mark clone size as missing; the rest say once, few, many or name a class of expanded clone.

abundance: .
j_gene: TRBJ2-2
len: 12
d_gene: .
v_gene: TRBV18
CDR3nt: TGTGCCAGCTCACCAGATACCGGGGAGCTGTTTTTT
CDR3aa: CASSPDTGELFF

abundance: .
j_gene: TRBJ1-6
len: 14
d_gene: .
v_gene: TRBV19
CDR3nt: TGTGCCAGTAGGCCGACAGCATATAATTCACCCCTCCACTTT
CDR3aa: CASRPTAYNSPLHF

abundance: .
j_gene: TRBJ2-7
len: 15
d_gene: TRBD1
v_gene: TRBV7-6
CDR3nt: TGTGCCAGCAGCCCGACAGGGTCTCCCTCCTACGAGCAGTACTTC
CDR3aa: CASSPTGSPSYEQYF

abundance: .
j_gene: TRBJ2-7
len: 15
d_gene: TRBD2
v_gene: TRBV6-5
CDR3nt: TGTGCCAGCAGTCTAGTGTGGGAGGGGCCCTACGAGCAGTACTTC
CDR3aa: CASSLVWEGPYEQYF

abundance: .
j_gene: TRBJ1-1
len: 17
d_gene: TRBD1
v_gene: TRBV18
CDR3nt: TGTGCCAGCTCACCGGGACAGGGGGGGATTAGTGGCACTGAAGCTTTCTTT
CDR3aa: CASSPGQGGISGTEAFF

abundance: .
j_gene: TRBJ1-3
len: 15
d_gene: .
v_gene: TRBV7-8
CDR3nt: TGTGCCAGCAGCTTGGGGACCTACTCTGGAAACACCATATATTTT
CDR3aa: CASSLGTYSGNTIYF

abundance: .
j_gene: TRBJ2-3
len: 20
d_gene: TRBD2
v_gene: TRBV6-2/TRBV6-3
CDR3nt: TGTGCCAGCAGTTACTCCCTTACTAGCGGGGGGGCCCGGAGCACAGATACGCAGTATTTT
CDR3aa: CASSYSLTSGGARSTDTQYF

abundance: .
j_gene: TRBJ1-2
len: 14
d_gene: .
v_gene: TRBV7-8
CDR3nt: TGTGCCAGCAGCTTAGGAGACGGTAACTATGGCTACACCTTC
CDR3aa: CASSLGDGNYGYTF

abundance: once
j_gene: TRBJ1-2
len: 13
d_gene: .
v_gene: TRBV7-9
CDR3nt: TGTGCCAGCACCCCCGGGACGCTCTATGGCTACACCTTC
CDR3aa: CASTPGTLYGYTF

abundance: .
j_gene: TRBJ1-2
len: 13
d_gene: .
v_gene: TRBV12-3/TRBV12-4
CDR3nt: TGTGCCAGCAGTTTAGGGCAGGTCTATGGCTACACCTTC
CDR3aa: CASSLGQVYGYTF

abundance: .
j_gene: TRBJ1-1
len: 13
d_gene: .
v_gene: TRBV11-1
CDR3nt: TGTGCCAGCAGCTTAATGACGAACACTGAAGCTTTCTTT
CDR3aa: CASSLMTNTEAFF

abundance: .
j_gene: TRBJ1-5
len: 13
d_gene: .
v_gene: TRBV18
CDR3nt: TGTGCCAGCTCACGGACAGAAAATCAGCCCCAGCATTTT
CDR3aa: CASSRTENQPQHF

abundance: .
j_gene: TRBJ2-1
len: 15
d_gene: TRBD1
v_gene: TRBV6-5
CDR3nt: TGTGCCAGCAGGCCCGACAGGGCCTCCTACAATGAGCAGTTCTTC
CDR3aa: CASRPDRASYNEQFF

abundance: .
j_gene: TRBJ1-1
len: 13
d_gene: .
v_gene: TRBV20-1
CDR3nt: TGCAGTGCCAGTGACAGCATGAACACTGAAGCTTTCTTT
CDR3aa: CSASDSMNTEAFF

abundance: .
j_gene: TRBJ1-2
len: 14
d_gene: .
v_gene: TRBV2
CDR3nt: TGTGCCAGCAGTGAAATGCTGGGGGGGAGAGGCTACACCTTC
CDR3aa: CASSEMLGGRGYTF